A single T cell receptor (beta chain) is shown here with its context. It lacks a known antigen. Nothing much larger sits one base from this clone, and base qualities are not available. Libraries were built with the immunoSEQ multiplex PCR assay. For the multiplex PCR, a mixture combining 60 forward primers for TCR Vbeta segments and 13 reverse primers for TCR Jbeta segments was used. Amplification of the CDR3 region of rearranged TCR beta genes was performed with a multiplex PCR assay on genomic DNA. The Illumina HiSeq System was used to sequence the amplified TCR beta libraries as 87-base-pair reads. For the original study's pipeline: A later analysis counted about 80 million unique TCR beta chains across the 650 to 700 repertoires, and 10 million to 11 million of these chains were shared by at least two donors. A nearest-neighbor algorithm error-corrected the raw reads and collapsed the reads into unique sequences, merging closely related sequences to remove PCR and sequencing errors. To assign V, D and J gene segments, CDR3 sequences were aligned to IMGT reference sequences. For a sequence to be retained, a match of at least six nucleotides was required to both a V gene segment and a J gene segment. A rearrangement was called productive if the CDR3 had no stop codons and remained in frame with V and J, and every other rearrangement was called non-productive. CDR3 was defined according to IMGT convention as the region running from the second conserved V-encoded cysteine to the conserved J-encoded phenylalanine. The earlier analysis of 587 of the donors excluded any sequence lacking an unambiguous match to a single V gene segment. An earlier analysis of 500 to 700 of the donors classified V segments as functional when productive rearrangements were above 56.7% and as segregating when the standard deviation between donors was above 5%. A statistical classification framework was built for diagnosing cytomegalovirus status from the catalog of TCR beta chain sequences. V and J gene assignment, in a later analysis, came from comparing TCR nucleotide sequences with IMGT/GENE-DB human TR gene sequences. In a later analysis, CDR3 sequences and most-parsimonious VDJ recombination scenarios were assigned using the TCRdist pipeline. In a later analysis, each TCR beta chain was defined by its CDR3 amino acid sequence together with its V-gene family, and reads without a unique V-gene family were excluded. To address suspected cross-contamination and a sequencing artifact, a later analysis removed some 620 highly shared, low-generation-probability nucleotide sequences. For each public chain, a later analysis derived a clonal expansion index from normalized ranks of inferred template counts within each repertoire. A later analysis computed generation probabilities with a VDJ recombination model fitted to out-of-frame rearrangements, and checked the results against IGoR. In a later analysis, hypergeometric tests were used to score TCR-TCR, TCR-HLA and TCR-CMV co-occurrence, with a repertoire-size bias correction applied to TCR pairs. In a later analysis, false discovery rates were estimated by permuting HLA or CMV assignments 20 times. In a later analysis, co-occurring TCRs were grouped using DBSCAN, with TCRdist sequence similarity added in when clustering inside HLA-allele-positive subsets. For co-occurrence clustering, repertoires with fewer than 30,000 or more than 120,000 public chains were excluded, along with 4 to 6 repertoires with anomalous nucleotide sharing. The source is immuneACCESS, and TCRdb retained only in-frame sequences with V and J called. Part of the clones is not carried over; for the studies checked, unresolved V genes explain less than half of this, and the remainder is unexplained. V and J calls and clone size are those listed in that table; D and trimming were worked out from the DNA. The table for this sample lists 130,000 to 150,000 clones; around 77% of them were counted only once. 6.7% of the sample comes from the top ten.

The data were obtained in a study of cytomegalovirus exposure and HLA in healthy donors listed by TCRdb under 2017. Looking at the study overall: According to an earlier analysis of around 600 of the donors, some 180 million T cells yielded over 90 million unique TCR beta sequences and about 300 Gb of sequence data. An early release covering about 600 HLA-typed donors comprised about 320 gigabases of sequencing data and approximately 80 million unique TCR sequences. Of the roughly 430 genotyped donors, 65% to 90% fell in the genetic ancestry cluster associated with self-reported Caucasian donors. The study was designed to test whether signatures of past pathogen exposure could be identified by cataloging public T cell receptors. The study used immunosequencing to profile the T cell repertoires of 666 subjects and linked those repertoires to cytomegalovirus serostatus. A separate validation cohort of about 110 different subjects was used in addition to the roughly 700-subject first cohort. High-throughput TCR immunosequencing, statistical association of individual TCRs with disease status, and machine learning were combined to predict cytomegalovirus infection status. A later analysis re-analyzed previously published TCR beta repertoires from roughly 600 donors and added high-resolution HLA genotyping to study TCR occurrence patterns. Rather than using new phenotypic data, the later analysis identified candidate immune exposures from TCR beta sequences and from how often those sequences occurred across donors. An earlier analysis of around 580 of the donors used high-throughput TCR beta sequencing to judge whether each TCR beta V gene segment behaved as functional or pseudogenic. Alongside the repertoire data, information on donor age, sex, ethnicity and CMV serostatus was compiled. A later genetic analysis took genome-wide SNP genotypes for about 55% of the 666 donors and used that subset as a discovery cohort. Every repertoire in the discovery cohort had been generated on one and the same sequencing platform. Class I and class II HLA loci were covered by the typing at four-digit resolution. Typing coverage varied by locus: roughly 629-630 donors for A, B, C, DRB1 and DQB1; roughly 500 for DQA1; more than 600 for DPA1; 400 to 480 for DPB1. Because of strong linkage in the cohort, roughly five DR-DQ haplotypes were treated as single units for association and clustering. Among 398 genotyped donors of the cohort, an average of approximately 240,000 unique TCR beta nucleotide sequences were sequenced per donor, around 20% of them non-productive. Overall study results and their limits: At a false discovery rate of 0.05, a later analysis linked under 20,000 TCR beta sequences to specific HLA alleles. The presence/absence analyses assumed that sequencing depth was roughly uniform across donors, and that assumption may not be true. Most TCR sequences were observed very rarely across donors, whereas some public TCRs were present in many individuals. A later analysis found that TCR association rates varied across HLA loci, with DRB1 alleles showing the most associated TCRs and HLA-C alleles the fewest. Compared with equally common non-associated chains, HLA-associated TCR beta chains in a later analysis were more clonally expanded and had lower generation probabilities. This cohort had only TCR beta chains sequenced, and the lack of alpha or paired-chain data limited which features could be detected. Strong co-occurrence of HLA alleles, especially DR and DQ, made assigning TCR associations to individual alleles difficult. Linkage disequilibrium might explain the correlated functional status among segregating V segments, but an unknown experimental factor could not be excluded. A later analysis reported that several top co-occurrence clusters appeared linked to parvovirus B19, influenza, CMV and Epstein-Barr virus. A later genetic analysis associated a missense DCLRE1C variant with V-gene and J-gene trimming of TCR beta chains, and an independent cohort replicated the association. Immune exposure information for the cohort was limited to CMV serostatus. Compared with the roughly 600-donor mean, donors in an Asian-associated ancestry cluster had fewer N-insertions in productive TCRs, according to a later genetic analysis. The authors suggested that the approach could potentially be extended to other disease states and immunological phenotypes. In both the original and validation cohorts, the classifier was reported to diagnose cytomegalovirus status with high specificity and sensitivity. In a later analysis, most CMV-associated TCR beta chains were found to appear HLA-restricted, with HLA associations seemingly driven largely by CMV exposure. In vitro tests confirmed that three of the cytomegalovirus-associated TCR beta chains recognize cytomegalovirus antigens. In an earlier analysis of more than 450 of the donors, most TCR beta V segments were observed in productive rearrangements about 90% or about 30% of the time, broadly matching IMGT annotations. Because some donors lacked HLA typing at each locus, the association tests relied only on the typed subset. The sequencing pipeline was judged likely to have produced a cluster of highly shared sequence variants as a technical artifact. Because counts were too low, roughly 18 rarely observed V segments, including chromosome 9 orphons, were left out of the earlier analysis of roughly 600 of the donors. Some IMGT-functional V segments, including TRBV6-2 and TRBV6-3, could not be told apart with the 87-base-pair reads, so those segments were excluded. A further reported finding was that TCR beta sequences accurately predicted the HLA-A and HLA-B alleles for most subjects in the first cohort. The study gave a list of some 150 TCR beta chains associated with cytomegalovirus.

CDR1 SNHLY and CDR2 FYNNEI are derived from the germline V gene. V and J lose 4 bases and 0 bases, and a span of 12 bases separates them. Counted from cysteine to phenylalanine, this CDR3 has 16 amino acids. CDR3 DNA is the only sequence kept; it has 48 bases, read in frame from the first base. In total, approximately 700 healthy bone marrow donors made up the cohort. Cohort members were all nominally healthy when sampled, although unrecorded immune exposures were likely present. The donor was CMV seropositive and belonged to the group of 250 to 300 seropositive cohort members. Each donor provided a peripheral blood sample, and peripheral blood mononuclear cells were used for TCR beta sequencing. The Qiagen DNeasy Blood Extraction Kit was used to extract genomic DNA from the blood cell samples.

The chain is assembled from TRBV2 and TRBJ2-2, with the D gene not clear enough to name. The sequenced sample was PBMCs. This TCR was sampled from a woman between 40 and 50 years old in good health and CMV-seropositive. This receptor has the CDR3 CASSVGLLANTGELFF. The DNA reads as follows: TGTGCCAGCAGTGTTGGGCTCCTGGCGAACACCGGGGAGCTGTTTTTT.